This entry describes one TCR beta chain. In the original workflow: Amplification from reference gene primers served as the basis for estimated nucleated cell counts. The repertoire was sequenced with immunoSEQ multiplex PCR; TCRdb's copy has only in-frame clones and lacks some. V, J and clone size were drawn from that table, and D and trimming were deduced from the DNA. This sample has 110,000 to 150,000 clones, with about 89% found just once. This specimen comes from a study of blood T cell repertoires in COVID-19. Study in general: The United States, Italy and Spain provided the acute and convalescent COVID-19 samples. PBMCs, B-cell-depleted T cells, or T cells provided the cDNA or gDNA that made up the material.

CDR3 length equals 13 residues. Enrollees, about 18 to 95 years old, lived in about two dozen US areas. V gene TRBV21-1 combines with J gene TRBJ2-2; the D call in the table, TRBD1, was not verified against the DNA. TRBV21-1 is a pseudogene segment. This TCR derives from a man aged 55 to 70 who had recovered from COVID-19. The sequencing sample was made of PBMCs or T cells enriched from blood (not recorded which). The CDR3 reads CASSKDSTGELFF. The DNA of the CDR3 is TGTGCCAGCAGCAAGGACAGCACCGGGGAGCTGTTTTTT.